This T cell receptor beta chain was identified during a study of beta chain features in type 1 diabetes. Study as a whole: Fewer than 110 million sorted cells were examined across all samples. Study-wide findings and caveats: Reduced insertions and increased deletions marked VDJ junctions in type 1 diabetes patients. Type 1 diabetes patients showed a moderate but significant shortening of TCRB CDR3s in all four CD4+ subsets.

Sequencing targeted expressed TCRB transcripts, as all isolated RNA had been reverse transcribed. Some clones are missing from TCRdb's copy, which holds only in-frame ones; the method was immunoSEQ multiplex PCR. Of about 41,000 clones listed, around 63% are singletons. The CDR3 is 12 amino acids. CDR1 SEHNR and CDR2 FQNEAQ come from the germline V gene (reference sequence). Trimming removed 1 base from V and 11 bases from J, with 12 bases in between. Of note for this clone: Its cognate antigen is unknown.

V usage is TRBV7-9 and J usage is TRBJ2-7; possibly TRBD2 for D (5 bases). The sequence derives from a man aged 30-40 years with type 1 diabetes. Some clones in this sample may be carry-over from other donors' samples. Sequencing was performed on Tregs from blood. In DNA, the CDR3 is TGTGCCAGCAGCTTAGGGACTGGCGGAAAGTACTTC. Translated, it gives CASSLGTGGKYF.